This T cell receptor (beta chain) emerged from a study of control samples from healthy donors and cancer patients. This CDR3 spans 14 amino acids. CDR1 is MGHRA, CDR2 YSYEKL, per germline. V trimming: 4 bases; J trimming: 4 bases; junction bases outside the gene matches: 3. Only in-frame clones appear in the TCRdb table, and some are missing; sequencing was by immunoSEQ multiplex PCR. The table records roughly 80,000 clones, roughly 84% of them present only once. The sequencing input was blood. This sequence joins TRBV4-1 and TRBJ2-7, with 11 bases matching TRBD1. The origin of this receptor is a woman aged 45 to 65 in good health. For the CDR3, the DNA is TGCGCCAGCAGCCGGGACAGGGGGACGTACGAGCAGTACTTC. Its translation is CASSRDRGTYEQYF.